The sequence of this TCR beta chain was determined in a study of CD8 T cells in ankylosing spondylitis. The sample holds a few counts of this clonotype. What it recognizes is unknown. One end of the junction varies from germline; a read error may be responsible. CDR1 and CDR2 from the germline V gene are MNHEY and SMNVEV (reference sequence). The CDR3 has 13 residues. TCR beta libraries were made by quantitative 5'-RACE with molecular barcodes. Each CDR3 protein is one row after TCRdb ran MiXCR on the 5' RACE reads. The sample records 200,000 to 300,000 distinct CDR3 sequences, around 32% being singletons. Study-wide findings and caveats: Peripheral blood held disease-linked clones only at relatively low frequency, and these were CD8+. From matched ankylosing spondylitis synovial fluid, disease-linked clones were reportedly recovered at significantly enriched levels. Ankylosing spondylitis blood seemed to carry a telltale TCR beta motif made of about 8 highly homologous variants.

This receptor was taken from a male donor with ankylosing spondylitis or in good health (not recorded which). The source material was blood, either unsorted or a sorted T cell fraction (not recorded which). This chain links TRBV27 with TRBJ1-6, with TRBD1 matching 8 bases. This CDR3 reads CASSSHQTTDREF. CDR3 DNA: TGTGCCAGCAGTTCCCATCAAACTACGGACAGGGAATTT.